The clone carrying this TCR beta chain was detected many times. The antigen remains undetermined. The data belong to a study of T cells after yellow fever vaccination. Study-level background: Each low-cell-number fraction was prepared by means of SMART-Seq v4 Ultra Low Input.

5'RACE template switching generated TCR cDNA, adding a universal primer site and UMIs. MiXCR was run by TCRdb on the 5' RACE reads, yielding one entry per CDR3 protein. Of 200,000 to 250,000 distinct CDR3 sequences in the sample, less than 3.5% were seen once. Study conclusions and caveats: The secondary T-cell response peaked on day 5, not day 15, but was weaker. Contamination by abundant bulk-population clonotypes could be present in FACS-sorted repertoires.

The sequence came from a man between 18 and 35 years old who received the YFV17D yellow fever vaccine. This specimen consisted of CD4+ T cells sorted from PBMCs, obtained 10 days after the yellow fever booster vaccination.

The CDR3 DNA sequence: TGTGCCATCAGTGCGTCAGGGAAAGGACAGAACCAAGCTTTCTTT. Its translation: CAISASGKGQNQAFF. V gene TRBV10-3 combines with J gene TRBJ1-1; possibly TRBD1 for D (6 bases). Germline-derived CDR1 and CDR2 are ENHRY and SYGVKD. V was cut by 4 bases and J by 9 bases, with 21 bases left in between. This CDR3 is built from 15 residues.